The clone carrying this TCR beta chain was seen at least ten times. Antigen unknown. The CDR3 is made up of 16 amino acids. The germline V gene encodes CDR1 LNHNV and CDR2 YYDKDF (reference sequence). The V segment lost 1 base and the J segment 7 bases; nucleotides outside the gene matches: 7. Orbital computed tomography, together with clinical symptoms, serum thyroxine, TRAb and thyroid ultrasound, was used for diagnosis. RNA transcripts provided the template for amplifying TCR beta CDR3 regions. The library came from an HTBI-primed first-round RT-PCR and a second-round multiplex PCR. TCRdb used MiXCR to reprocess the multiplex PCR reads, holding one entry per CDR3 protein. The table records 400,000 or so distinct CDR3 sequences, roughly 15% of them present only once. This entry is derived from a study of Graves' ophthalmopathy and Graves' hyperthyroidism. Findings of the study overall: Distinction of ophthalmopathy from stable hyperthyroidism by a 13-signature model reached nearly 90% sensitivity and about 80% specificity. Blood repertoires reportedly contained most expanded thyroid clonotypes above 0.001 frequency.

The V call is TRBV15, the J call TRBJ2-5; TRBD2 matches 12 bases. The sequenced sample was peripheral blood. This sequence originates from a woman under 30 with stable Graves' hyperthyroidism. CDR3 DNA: TGTGCCACCAGCAGAGGGCCTTCGACTAGCGGGGGGACCCAGTACTTC. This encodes CATSRGPSTSGGTQYF. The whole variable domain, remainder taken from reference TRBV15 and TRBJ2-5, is DAMVIQNPRYQVTQFGKPVTLSCSQTLNHNVMYWYQQKSSQAPKLLFHYYDKDFNNEADTPDNFQSRRPNTSFCFLDIRSPGLGDTAMYLCATSRGPSTSGGTQYFGPGTRLLVL.